The 32 T cell receptor beta chains reported below all come from one sample, sequenced in a study of blood T cell repertoires in COVID-19. Assay used: immunoSEQ multiplex PCR; TCRdb lists only in-frame clones, some missing. The sample records fewer than 150,000 clones, 60% to 85% being singletons. Sequenced sample: peripheral blood. Receptor source: a man in his 70s with acute or convalescent COVID-19.

The chain uses TRBV2 and TRBJ2-1; maybe TRBD1 (5 bases). The CDR3 loop spans 13 amino acids. Germline-derived CDR1 and CDR2 are SNHLY and FYNNEI. Trimming removed 5 bases at V and 7 bases at J, with 12 bases between. The CDR3 sequence is CASSSENRNEQFF. The CDR3 nucleotides are TGTGCCAGCAGTTCTGAAAACAGGAATGAGCAGTTCTTC.

This rearrangement joins TRBV10-1 to TRBJ1-1; D is possibly TRBD1 (5 bases). The length of the CDR3 is 14 residues. CDR1 and CDR2 (germline): WNHNN, SYGVQD (reference sequence). V gave up 5 bases and J gave up 3 bases, with 13 bases separating them. CDR3 protein: CASSYPPGDTEAFF. The DNA of the CDR3 is TGCGCCAGCAGTTACCCCCCGGGGGACACTGAAGCTTTCTTT.

This clone has only a few counts. The chain uses TRBV21-1 and TRBJ2-7; TRBD1, the table's D call, lacks a check against the DNA. TRBV21-1 is deemed a pseudogene. CDR3 size: 12 residues. DNA of the CDR3: TGTGCCAGCAACAGGGGGCGATACGAGCAGTACTTC. Amino acid sequence: CASNRGRYEQYF.

This rearrangement joins TRBV5-4 to TRBJ2-1; 8 bases line up with TRBD2. Per germline, CDR1 SGHNT and CDR2 YYREEE (reference sequence). The CDR3 contains 16 residues. Trimming cost V 3 bases and J 8 bases; bases outside gene matches: 13. CDR3 in DNA: TGTGCCAGCAGCTCAAATAGCGGGGACGTTCTTTATGAGCAGTTCTTC. Translated, it gives CASSSNSGDVLYEQFF.

The chain couples TRBV19 to TRBJ1-1, with unresolved D. Germline V gene lookup returns CDR1 LNHDA and CDR2 SQIVND (reference sequence). There are 12 residues in the CDR3. V was pared by 0 bases and J by 7 bases, with 6 bases between. CDR3 sequence: CASSIDPGEAFF. As DNA, the CDR3 is TGTGCCAGTAGTATAGATCCAGGTGAAGCTTTCTTT.

CDR3: CASSWRTGTSGANVLTF. In nucleotides, the CDR3 is TGTGCCAGCAGCTGGCGGACCGGGACTTCTGGGGCCAACGTCCTGACTTTC. The chain employs TRBV7-2 and TRBJ2-6; the D gene is possibly TRBD2 (6 bases). V lost 4 bases and J 1 base, leaving 14 bases between the germline ends. The CDR3 covers 17 residues. Germline assignment: CDR1 SGHTA and CDR2 FQGNSA.

DNA for the CDR3: TGTGCCAGCAGTGTCCAACCGGGACAATTATATGGCTACACCTTC. It yields the protein CASSVQPGQLYGYTF. The V call is TRBV6-4, the J call TRBJ1-2; D may be TRBD1 (6 bases). CDR3 size: 15 residues. V lost 4 bases and J lost 5, with 17 bases in between. CDR1 is MRHNA and CDR2 is SNTAGT in the germline V gene.

The chain recombines TRBV18 with TRBJ2-7; 7 nucleotides align to TRBD1. This CDR3 is 16 amino acids long. The junction had 12 bases not matched to a gene; V was cut back by 2 bases and J by 5 bases. Germline V CDR1 and CDR2: KGHSH, LQKENI. The CDR3 DNA sequence: TGTGCCAGCTCACCAATACTGGTAGGGACAGTCGACGAGCAGTACTTC. Encoded protein: CASSPILVGTVDEQYF.

This clone was seen a few times. V is TRBV7-6 and J is TRBJ2-2; D not resolved. CDR1 is SGHVS and CDR2 is FNYEAQ in the germline V gene. V lost 5 bases and J 7 bases, leaving 11 bases between the germline ends. The CDR3 extends over 13 amino acids. The CDR3 nucleotides are TGTGCCAGCAGCGTCACTTGGAGCGGGGAGCTGTTTTTT. The encoded protein is CASSVTWSGELFF.

Regarding this clone: The identical CDR3 is also encoded by other nucleotide sequences in the sample. The V gene is TRBV4-3, the J gene TRBJ2-5, with a tentative D call TRBD2 (6 bases). The V gene lost 1 base and the J gene lost 3 bases, with 6 bases spanning the gap. From germline, CDR1 is LGHNA and CDR2 YSLEER. The CDR3 contains 13 residues. The CDR3 nucleotides are TGCGCCAGCAGCCAAGGGGAGGAAGAGACCCAGTACTTC. Amino acids: CASSQGEEETQYF.

The chain is built from TRBV15 and TRBJ2-1, with TRBD2 matching over 12 bases. J gave up 4 bases and V 7 bases, and 5 bases lay outside the gene matches. CDR3 length equals 15 residues. From germline, CDR1 is LNHNV and CDR2 YYDKDF (reference sequence). The DNA of the CDR3 is TGTGCCACCACCAGGGGACTAGCGGGTTACAATGAGCAGTTCTTC. Amino acids: CATTRGLAGYNEQFF.

The gene calls are TRBV12-3 or TRBV12-4 and TRBJ2-7; D uncertain. V was shortened by 3 bases and J by 6 bases, with 6 bases between the two germline ends. This CDR3 is built from 11 residues. The CDR3 bases are TGTGCCAGCAGTTTGCGTGGCGAGCAGTACTTC. It codes for CASSLRGEQYF.

The gene calls are TRBV5-1 and TRBJ2-1; TRBD1 might be the D (6 bases). V was pared by 5 bases and J by 4 bases, with 13 bases between. CDR1 SGHRS and CDR2 YFSETQ come from the germline V gene. The CDR3 has 14 amino acids. This CDR3 reads CASRSGTPYNEQFF. DNA of the CDR3: TGCGCCAGCAGATCCGGGACACCGTACAATGAGCAGTTCTTC.

The chain employs TRBV19 and TRBJ1-2; TRBD1 matches at 8 bases. Germline loops: CDR1 LNHDA, CDR2 SQIVND (reference sequence). After removal of 6 bases from V and 4 bases from J, the junction contained 10 bases not matched to a gene. This CDR3 is built from 15 residues. Here the CDR3 DNA reads TGTGCCAGTAGGACGGGACAGGACGAGATCTATGGCTACACCTTC. Translating it yields CASRTGQDEIYGYTF. Combining the CDR3 with reference TRBV19 and TRBJ1-2 gives the whole variable domain DGGITQSPKYLFRKEGQNVTLSCEQNLNHDAMYWYRQDPGQGLRLIYYSQIVNDFQKGDIAEGYSVSREKKESFPLTVTSAQKNPTAFYLCASRTGQDEIYGYTFGSGTRLTVV.

The rearrangement uses TRBV9 and TRBJ1-3, with D perhaps matching TRBD1 (6 bases). V lost 0 bases and J 0 bases, leaving 10 bases between the germline ends. Germline V CDR1 and CDR2: SGDLS, YYNGEE. The CDR3 sequence is 16 residues long. CDR3 DNA: TGTGCCAGCAGCGTAGTACAACAGGGCTCTGGAAACACCATATATTTT. This codes for CASSVVQQGSGNTIYF. The variable domain in full, with the rest retrieved from reference TRBV9 and TRBJ1-3, is DSGVTQTPKHLITATGQRVTLRCSPRSGDLSVYWYQQSLDQGLQFLIQYYNGEERAKGNILERFSAQQFPDLHSELNLSSLELGDSALYFCASSVVQQGSGNTIYFGEGSWLTVV.

The V gene is TRBV5-1, the J gene TRBJ2-7; 7 bases map to TRBD1. Germline loops: CDR1 SGHRS, CDR2 YFSETQ. The CDR3 consists of 13 residues. With V trimmed by 2 bases and J by 7 bases, 6 bases remained unmatched. The CDR3 is CASSLQGMGEQYF. The CDR3, as DNA: TGCGCCAGCAGCTTACAGGGGATGGGAGAGCAGTACTTC.

V usage is TRBV4-2 and J usage is TRBJ2-7; a weak D match, TRBD2 (6 bases). The CDR3 runs 13 residues. Germline V gives CDR1 LGHNA, CDR2 YNFKEQ. Trimming left V 4 bases short and J 4 bases short, with 11 bases between. CDR3 nucleotide sequence: TGTGCCAGCAGCCTGGGACTTACTTACGAGCAGTACTTC. Translating gives CASSLGLTYEQYF.

This chain connects TRBV19 to TRBJ1-3; D possibly corresponds to TRBD1 (6 bases). This CDR3 comprises 13 residues. Germline CDR1 reads LNHDA; CDR2 reads SQIVND (reference sequence). The germline V and J ends were trimmed by 7 bases and 2 bases, with 9 bases remaining between them. In nucleotides, the CDR3 is TGTGCCAGTATCGGGGGGCCTGGAAACACCATATATTTT. Amino acids: CASIGGPGNTIYF.

The chain couples TRBV6-1 to TRBJ1-6; D not certain. CDR1 and CDR2 (germline): MNHNS, SASEGT. This CDR3 is 13 amino acids long. V lost 2 bases and J lost 10, with 9 bases in between. The CDR3 region is CASSEMGLSPLHF. CDR3 DNA sequence: TGTGCCAGCAGTGAAATGGGCTTGTCACCCCTCCACTTT.

The rearrangement joins TRBV11-1 to TRBJ1-2, with 7 bases matching TRBD1. The junction had 10 bases not matched to a gene; V was cut back by 3 bases and J by 6 bases. This CDR3 spans 15 amino acids. In germline, CDR1 is SGHAT, CDR2 FQDESV (reference sequence). The CDR3 DNA reads as TGTGCCAGCAGCTTGACAGGGACGGTCACCCATGGCTACACCTTC. Translating it yields CASSLTGTVTHGYTF.

The J gene is TRBJ1-2, the V gene TRBV6-4; D is perhaps TRBD1 (5 bases). V dropped 5 bases and J dropped 8 bases, with 15 bases sitting between them. The germline CDR1 and CDR2 sequences are MRHNA and SNTAGT. The CDR3 is 13 amino acids. The CDR3 nucleotides are TGTGCCAGCAGTCCCTCAGGGCGCTACGGCTACACCTTC. It specifies CASSPSGRYGYTF.

J is TRBJ2-3 and V is TRBV14; 9 bases line up with TRBD2. The V and J ends lost 1 base and 7 bases, in that order; junction bases with no gene match: 6. CDR1 and CDR2 from the germline V gene are SGHDN and FVKESK. The CDR3 sequence is 15 residues long. The CDR3 DNA reads TGTGCCAGCAGCCAAGCAGGGACTAGCATGAATACGCAGTATTTT. Residues: CASSQAGTSMNTQYF.

This clone is labeled as medium-sized. The chain joins TRBV19 to TRBJ2-7, with D possibly TRBD1 on 6 matching bases. Trimming took off 5 bases at V and 3 bases at J, with 14 bases between the two ends. The CDR3 is 14 residues long. The germline V gene encodes CDR1 LNHDA and CDR2 SQIVND (reference sequence). CDR3 in amino acids: CASSPPGQLYEQYF. The CDR3 nucleotides are TGTGCCAGTAGTCCTCCCGGACAGCTCTACGAGCAGTACTTC. Full variable domain (remainder filled in from reference TRBV19 and TRBJ2-7): DGGITQSPKYLFRKEGQNVTLSCEQNLNHDAMYWYRQDPGQGLRLIYYSQIVNDFQKGDIAEGYSVSREKKESFPLTVTSAQKNPTAFYLCASSPPGQLYEQYFGPGTRLTVT.

This rearrangement joins TRBV2 to TRBJ2-3; D perhaps matches TRBD2 (5 bases). Trimming removed 4 bases from V and 4 bases from J, with 6 bases in between. The germline V gene has CDR1 SNHLY and CDR2 FYNNEI. The CDR3 length is 12 residues. The DNA for the CDR3 is TGTGCCAGCAGTGTCGGGGCAGATACGCAGTATTTT. Its translation: CASSVGADTQYF.

The chain links TRBV7-2 to TRBJ1-5; D may be TRBD1 (5 bases). The CDR3 runs to 14 residues. Germline values: CDR1 SGHTA, CDR2 FQGNSA. The ends were cut back, 5 bases at V and 7 bases at J, with 15 bases in the middle. CDR3 bases: TGTGCCAGCAGCCCGGTGGGGCCTGGCCAGCCCCAGCATTTT. Amino acids: CASSPVGPGQPQHF. Full variable domain (remainder filled in from reference TRBV7-2 and TRBJ1-5): GAGVSQSPSNKVTEKGKDVELRCDPISGHTALYWYRQSLGQGLEFLIYFQGNSAPDKSGLPSDRFSAERTGGSVSTLTIQRTQQEDSAVYLCASSPVGPGQPQHFGDGTRLSIL.

The chain links TRBV4-2 to TRBJ2-7; 8 bases map to TRBD1. V lost 0 bases, J lost 4 bases, and 8 bases stayed unmatched. CDR3 size: 16 residues. Germline V gene data show CDR1 as LGHNA and CDR2 as YNFKEQ. The CDR3 DNA reads TGTGCCAGCAGCCAAGAATGGACAGGGACCGGTTACGAGCAGTACTTC. Translating gives CASSQEWTGTGYEQYF.

The chain has TRBV5-1 and TRBJ1-1; 9 bases agree with TRBD1. J lost 2 bases, V lost 5 bases, and 4 bases had no gene match. Per germline, CDR1 SGHRS and CDR2 YFSETQ. The length of the CDR3 is 14 residues. CDR3 sequence (DNA): TGCGCCAGCAGGGAACAGGGGGCCAACACTGAAGCTTTCTTT. Translation gives CASREQGANTEAFF.

CDR3 in DNA: TGTGCCAGCAGCGAGGTCCGGCCCTCGGTCAGCGAGCAGTACTTC. Translating it yields CASSEVRPSVSEQYF. The V and J genes are TRBV5-6 and TRBJ2-7; D is uncertain. Germline loops: CDR1 SGHDT, CDR2 YYEEEE. This CDR3 contains 15 residues. The germline V and J ends were trimmed by 4 bases and 6 bases, with 20 bases remaining between them.

A single count supports this clone. V is TRBV7-2 and J is TRBJ1-2, with 8 bases that match TRBD1. This CDR3 comprises 16 residues. CDR1 and CDR2 (germline): SGHTA, FQGNSA. V gave up 5 bases and J gave up 4 bases; unmatched junction bases: 12. The CDR3 sequence is CASSLTPTGGSYGYTF. The CDR3 nucleotides are TGTGCCAGCAGCCTAACCCCCACAGGGGGTAGCTATGGCTACACCTTC.

The sample holds a few counts of this clone. The chain couples TRBV7-3 to TRBJ2-3, with TRBD2 matching 8 bases. The V segment lost 6 bases and the J segment 2 bases; nucleotides outside the gene matches: 7. The germline V gene has CDR1 SGHTA and CDR2 FQGTGA. This CDR3 comprises 15 residues. In nucleotides, the CDR3 is TGTGCCAGCAGTATTCTCGGGGGGGCCACAGATACGCAGTATTTT. This codes for CASSILGGATDTQYF. The entire variable domain, with the rest obtained from reference TRBV7-3 and TRBJ2-3, is as follows: GAGVSQTPSNKVTEKGKYVELRCDPISGHTALYWYRQSLGQGPEFLIYFQGTGAADDSGLPNDRFFAVRPEGSVSTLKIQRTERGDSAVYLCASSILGGATDTQYFGPGTRLTVL.

The rearrangement joins TRBV6-1 to TRBJ2-7, with D hard to call. Deletions cut 2 bases from V and 4 bases from J, with 3 bases between. This CDR3 has 11 amino acids. Germline V gene sequence: CDR1 MNHNS, CDR2 SASEGT. CDR3 loop: CASSERYEQYF. The CDR3 nucleotides are TGTGCCAGCAGTGAACGTTACGAGCAGTACTTC.

This clone was seen more than once but under ten times. The rearrangement uses TRBV25-1 and TRBJ1-4; TRBD1 matches at 11 bases. The CDR3 is 15 amino acids. Germline V gives CDR1 MGHDK, CDR2 SYGVNS. V lost 6 bases to trimming and J lost 10 bases; unmatched junction nucleotides: 10. CDR3 DNA sequence: TGTGCCAGCAGGGCTGGACAGGGGGCTCTCGGAAAACTGTTTTTT. This sequence encodes CASRAGQGALGKLFF.